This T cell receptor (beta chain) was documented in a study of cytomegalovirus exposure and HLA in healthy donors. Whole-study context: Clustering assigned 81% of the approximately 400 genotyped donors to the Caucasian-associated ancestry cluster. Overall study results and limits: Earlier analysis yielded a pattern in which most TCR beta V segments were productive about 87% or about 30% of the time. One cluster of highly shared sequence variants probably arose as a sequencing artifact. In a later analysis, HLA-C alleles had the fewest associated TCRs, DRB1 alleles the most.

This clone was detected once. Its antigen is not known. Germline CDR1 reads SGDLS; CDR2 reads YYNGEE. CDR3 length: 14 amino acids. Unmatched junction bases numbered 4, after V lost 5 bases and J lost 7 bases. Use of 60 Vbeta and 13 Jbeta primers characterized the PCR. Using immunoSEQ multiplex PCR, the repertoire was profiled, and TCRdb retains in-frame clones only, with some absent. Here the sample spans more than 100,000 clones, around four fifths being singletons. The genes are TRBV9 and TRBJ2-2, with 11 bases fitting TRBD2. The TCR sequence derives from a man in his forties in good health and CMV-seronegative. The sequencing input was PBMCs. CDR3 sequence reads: CASSPTSGVGELFF. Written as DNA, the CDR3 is TGTGCCAGCAGTCCGACTAGCGGGGTCGGGGAGCTGTTTTTT.